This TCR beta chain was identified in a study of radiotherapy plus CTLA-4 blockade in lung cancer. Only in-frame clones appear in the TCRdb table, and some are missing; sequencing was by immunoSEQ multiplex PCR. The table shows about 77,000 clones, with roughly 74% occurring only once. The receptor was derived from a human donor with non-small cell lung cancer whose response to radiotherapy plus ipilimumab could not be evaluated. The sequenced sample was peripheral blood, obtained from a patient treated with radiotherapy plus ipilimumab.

In nucleotides, the CDR3 is TGTGCCAGCAGCTTAGTTCGGTTGAACACTGAAGCTTTCTTT. Translated, it gives CASSLVRLNTEAFF. The chain links TRBV11-2 to TRBJ1-1; D gene uncertain. Trimming took off 1 base at V and 0 bases at J, with 6 bases between the two ends. This CDR3 spans 14 amino acids. Germline V gives CDR1 SGHAT, CDR2 FQNNGV.